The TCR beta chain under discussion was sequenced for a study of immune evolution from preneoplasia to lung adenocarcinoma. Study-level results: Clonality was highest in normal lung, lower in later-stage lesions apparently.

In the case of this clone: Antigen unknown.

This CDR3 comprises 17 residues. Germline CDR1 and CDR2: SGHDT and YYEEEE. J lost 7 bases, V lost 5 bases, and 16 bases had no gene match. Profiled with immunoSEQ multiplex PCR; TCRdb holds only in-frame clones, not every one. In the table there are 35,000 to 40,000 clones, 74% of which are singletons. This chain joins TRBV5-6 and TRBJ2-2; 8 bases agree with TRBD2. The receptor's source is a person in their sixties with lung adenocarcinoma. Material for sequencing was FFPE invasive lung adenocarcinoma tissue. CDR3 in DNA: TGTGCCAGCAGACGCTTGGGACGGGAGGGCCACAGCGGGGAGCTGTTTTTT. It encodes CASRRLGREGHSGELFF.